The T cell receptor beta chain under discussion was sequenced for a study of blood T cell repertoires in COVID-19. At the level of the study: Donors in the United States, Italy and Spain gave samples during acute or convalescent COVID-19. PBMCs, B-cell-depleted T cells, or T cells provided the cDNA or gDNA that made up the material.

Methods used by the authors: Estimates of nucleated cell counts were drawn from the amplification of reference gene primers. Using immunoSEQ multiplex PCR, the repertoire was profiled, and TCRdb retains in-frame clones only, with some absent. From that table come the V and J calls and clone size; the DNA was used to work out D and trimming. This table has approximately 150,000 clones, around 87% appearing once. After removal of 3 bases from V and 4 bases from J, the junction contained 5 bases not matched to a gene. Looked up from germline, CDR1 is SGHAT and CDR2 is FQNNGV. The CDR3 has 14 residues. Sequencing used peripheral blood. The rearrangement uses TRBV11-2 and TRBJ1-2, with TRBD1 identical over 7 bases. This TCR was sampled from a woman aged 60-75 years with active or convalescent COVID-19. The DNA for the CDR3 is TGTGCCAGCAGCTTCAGGGGGTGGTCCTATGGCTACACCTTC. Its protein is CASSFRGWSYGYTF.